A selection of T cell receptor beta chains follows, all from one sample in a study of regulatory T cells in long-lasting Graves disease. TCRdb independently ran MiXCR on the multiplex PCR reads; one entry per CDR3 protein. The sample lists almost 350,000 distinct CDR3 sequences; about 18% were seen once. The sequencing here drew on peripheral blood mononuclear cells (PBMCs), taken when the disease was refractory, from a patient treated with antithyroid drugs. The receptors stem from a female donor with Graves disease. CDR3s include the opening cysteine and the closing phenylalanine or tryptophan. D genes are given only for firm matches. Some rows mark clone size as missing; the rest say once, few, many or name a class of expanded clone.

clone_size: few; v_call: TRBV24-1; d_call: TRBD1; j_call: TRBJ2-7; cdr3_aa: CATSDLRAGTGDEQYF; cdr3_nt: TGTGCCACCAGTGATTTGAGAGCCGGGACAGGGGACGAGCAGTACTTC
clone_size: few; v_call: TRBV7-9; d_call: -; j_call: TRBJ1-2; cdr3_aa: CASSLDRGVDGYTF; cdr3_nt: TGTGCCAGCAGCTTAGACCGGGGGGTTGATGGCTACACCTTC
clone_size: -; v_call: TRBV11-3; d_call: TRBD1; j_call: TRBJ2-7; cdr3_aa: CASSSRTGATYEQYF; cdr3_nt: TGTGCCAGCAGCTCTCGGACAGGGGCGACCTACGAGCAGTACTTC
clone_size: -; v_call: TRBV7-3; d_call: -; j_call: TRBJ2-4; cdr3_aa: CASSLTSKGNIQYF; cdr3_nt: TGTGCCAGCAGCTTAACTTCTAAGGGAAACATTCAGTACTTC
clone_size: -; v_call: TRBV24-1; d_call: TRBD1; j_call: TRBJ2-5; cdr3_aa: CATSDRTGGGETQYF; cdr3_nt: TGTGCCACCAGTGATCGGACAGGGGGCGGGGAGACCCAGTACTTC
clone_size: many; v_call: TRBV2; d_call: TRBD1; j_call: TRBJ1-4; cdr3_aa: CASSEYRGQPRQDEKLFF; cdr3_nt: TGTGCCAGCAGTGAGTACAGGGGGCAACCCCGGCAGGATGAAAAACTGTTTTTT
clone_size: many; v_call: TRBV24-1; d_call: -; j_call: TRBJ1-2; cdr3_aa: CATSDSSKGQGYTF; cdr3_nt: TGTGCCACCAGTGATTCGTCGAAAGGACAGGGCTACACCTTC
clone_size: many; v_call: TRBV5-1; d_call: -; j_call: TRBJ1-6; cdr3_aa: CASSLEGMNNSPLHF; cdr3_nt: TGCGCCAGCAGCTTGGAGGGAATGAATAATTCACCCCTCCACTTT
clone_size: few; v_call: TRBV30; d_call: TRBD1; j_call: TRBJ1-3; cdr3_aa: CAWSRGTVGNTIYF; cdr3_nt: TGTGCCTGGAGTAGAGGGACAGTTGGAAACACCATATATTTT
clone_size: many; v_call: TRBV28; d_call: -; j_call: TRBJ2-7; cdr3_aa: CASSSLPLGQYF; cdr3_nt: TGTGCCAGCAGTTCCCTGCCCCTAGGGCAGTACTTC
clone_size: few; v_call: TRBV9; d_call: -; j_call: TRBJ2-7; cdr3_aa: CASSSKLRVSSYEQYF; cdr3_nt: TGTGCCAGCAGCTCCAAATTAAGGGTATCCTCCTACGAGCAGTACTTC
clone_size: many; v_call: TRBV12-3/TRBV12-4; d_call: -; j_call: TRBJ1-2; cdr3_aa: CASSLRYGYTF; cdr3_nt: TGTGCCAGCAGTTTACGCTATGGCTACACCTTC
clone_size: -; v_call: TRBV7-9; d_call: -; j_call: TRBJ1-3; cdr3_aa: CASSSPLWVNTIYF; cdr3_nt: TGTGCCAGCAGCTCCCCCCTTTGGGTCAACACCATATATTTT
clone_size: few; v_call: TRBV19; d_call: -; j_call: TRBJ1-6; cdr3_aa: CASSIGNLYNSPLHF; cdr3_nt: TGTGCCAGTAGTATCGGTAATCTTTATAATTCACCCCTCCACTTT
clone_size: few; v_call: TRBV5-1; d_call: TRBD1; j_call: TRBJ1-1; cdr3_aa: CASSFEPGGNTEAFF; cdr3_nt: TGCGCCAGCAGCTTTGAGCCAGGGGGTAATACTGAAGCTTTCTTT
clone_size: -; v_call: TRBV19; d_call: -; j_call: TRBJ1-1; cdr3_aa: CASTVLRASTEAFF; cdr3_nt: TGTGCCAGTACCGTATTGAGGGCTAGCACTGAAGCTTTCTTT
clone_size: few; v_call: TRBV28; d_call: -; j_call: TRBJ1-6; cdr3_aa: CASSLNRVYNSPLHF; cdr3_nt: TGTGCCAGCAGTTTAAACAGGGTTTATAATTCACCCCTCCACTTT
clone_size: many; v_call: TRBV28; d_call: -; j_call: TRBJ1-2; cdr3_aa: CASSLSRPDGYTF; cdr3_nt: TGTGCCAGCAGTTTATCCCGGCCCGACGGCTACACCTTC
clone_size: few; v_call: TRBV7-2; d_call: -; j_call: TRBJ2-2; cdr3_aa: CASSPYPLGTGELFF; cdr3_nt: TGTGCCAGCAGCCCGTACCCACTGGGCACCGGGGAGCTGTTTTTT
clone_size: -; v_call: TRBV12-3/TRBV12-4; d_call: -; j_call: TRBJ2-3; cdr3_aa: CASRVASGVDTQYF; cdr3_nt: TGTGCCAGCAGGGTAGCGTCGGGAGTGGATACGCAGTATTTT
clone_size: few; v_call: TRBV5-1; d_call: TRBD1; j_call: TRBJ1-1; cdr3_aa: CASSSGGIMNTEAFF; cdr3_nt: TGCGCCAGCAGCTCAGGGGGCATCATGAACACTGAAGCTTTCTTT
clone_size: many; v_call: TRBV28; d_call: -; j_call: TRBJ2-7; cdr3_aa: CASSLLSGYEQYF; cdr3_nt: TGTGCCAGCAGTTTACTTAGCGGCTACGAGCAGTACTTC
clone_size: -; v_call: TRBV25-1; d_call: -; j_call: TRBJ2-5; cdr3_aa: CASSPRGHQETQYF; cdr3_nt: TGTGCCAGCAGTCCCCGAGGCCACCAAGAGACCCAGTACTTC
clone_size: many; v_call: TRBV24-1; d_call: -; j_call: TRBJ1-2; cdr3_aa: CATSDSRTVGYTF; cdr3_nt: TGTGCCACCAGTGATTCCCGTACGGTTGGCTACACCTTC
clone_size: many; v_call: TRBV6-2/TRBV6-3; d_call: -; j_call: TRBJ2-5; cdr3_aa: CASSSSRGLQETQYF; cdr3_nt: TGTGCCAGCAGTTCATCCAGGGGCCTCCAAGAGACCCAGTACTTC
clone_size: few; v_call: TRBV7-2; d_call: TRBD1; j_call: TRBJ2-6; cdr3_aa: CASSPGQGPGANVLTF; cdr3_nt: TGTGCCAGCAGCCCAGGACAGGGGCCTGGGGCCAACGTCCTGACTTTC
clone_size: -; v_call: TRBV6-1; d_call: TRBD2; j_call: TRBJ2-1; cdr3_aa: CASRSGTLARQRGNEQFF; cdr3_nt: TGTGCCAGCAGGAGCGGGACGTTGGCTCGACAACGCGGGAATGAGCAGTTCTTC
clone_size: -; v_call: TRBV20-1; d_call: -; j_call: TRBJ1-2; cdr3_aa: CSAYLRGREGGYTF; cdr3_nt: TGCAGTGCCTATCTGAGGGGCAGGGAGGGTGGCTACACCTTC
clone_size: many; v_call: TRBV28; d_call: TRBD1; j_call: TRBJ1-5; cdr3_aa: CASSLKGRGPWHSNQPQHF; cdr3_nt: TGTGCCAGCAGTTTAAAGGGAAGGGGGCCGTGGCATAGCAATCAGCCCCAGCATTTT
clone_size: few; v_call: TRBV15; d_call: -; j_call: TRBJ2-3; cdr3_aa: CATRLRKGEGTDTQYF; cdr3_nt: TGTGCCACTCGTCTAAGGAAGGGGGAAGGCACAGATACGCAGTATTTT